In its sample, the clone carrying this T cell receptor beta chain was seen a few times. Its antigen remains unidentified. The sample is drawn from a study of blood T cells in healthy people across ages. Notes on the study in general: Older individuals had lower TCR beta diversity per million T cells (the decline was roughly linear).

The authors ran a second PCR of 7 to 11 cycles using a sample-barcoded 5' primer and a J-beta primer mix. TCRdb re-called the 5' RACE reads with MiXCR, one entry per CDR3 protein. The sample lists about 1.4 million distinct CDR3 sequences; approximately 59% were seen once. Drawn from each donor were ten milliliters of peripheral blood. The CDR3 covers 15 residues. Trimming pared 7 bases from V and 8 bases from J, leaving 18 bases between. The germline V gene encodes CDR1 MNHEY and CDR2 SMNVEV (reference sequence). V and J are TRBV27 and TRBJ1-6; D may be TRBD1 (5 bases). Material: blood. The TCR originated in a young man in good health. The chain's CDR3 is CASKGTPIGDSPLHF. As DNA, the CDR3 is TGTGCCAGCAAGGGGACCCCGATCGGGGATTCACCCCTCCACTTT.